The clone carrying this TCR beta chain has a count of ten or more. The antigen is undetermined. This record comes from a study of Graves' ophthalmopathy and Graves' hyperthyroidism. Study findings and constraints: Ophthalmopathy cases were distinguished from stable hyperthyroidism by a 13-signature model, reaching approximately 88% sensitivity and over 80% specificity.

Investigators amplified TCR beta CDR3 regions from RNA transcripts. The authors performed first-round RT-PCR with HTBI primers and then a second-round multiplex PCR. TCRdb recomputed calls from the multiplex PCR reads with MiXCR, one row per CDR3 protein. This table has 500,000 to 700,000 distinct CDR3 sequences, roughly 40% appearing once. Patients in the hyperthyroidism group, adults aged 18 to 65, were newly diagnosed, under 2 months' duration. Additional autoimmune diseases, uncontrolled infections, pregnancy or lactation disqualified patients. Clinical symptoms, serum thyroxine, TRAb, thyroid ultrasound and orbital computed tomography determined diagnosis. Germline V gives CDR1 LNHNV, CDR2 YYDKDF (reference sequence). The V segment lost 1 base and the J segment 1 base; nucleotides outside the gene matches: 6. The length of the CDR3 is 16 residues.

The sample taken for sequencing was peripheral blood or thyroid tissue (not recorded which). The source is an adult man with Graves' hyperthyroidism. The chain uses TRBV15 and TRBJ2-5, with 7 bases identical to TRBD2. The CDR3 DNA reads as TGTGCCACCAGCAGAGTAGCGGGCTCCCCCCAAGAGACCCAGTACTTC. It is translated as CATSRVAGSPQETQYF.